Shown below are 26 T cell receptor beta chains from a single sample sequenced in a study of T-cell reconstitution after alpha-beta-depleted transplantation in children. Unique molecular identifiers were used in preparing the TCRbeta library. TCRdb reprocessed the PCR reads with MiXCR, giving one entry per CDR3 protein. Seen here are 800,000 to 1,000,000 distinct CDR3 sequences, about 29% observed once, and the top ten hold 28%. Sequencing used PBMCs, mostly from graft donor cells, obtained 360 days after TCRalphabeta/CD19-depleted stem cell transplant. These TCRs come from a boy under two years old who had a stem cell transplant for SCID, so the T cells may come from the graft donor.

CDR3: CASTDRGSYEQYF. For the CDR3, the DNA is TGTGCCAGTACGGACAGGGGCTCCTACGAGCAGTACTTC. J is TRBJ2-7 and V is TRBV19, with TRBD1 identical over 9 bases. The CDR3 loop spans 13 amino acids. The V segment lost 7 bases and the J segment 0 bases; nucleotides outside the gene matches: 1. Germline CDR1 LNHDA, CDR2 SQIVND (reference sequence).

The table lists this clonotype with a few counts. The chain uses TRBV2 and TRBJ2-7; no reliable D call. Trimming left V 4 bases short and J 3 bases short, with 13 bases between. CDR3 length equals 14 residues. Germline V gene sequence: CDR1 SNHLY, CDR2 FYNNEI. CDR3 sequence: CASSAGAHGYEQYF. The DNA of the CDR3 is TGTGCCAGCAGTGCGGGCGCTCACGGCTACGAGCAGTACTTC.

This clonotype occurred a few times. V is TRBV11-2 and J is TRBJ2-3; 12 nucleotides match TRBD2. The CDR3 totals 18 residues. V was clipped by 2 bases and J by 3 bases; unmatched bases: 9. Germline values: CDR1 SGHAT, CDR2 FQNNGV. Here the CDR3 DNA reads TGTGCCAGCAGCTTAAAGCGGCTAGCGGGGGGGTGGACAGATACGCAGTATTTT. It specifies CASSLKRLAGGWTDTQYF.

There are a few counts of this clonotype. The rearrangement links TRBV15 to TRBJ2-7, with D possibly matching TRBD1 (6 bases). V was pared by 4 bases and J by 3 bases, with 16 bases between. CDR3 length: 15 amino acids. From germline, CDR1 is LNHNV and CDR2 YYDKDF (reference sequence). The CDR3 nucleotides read TGTGCCACCAGCAAGCACAGGGCACGGGGCTACGAGCAGTACTTC. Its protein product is CATSKHRARGYEQYF.

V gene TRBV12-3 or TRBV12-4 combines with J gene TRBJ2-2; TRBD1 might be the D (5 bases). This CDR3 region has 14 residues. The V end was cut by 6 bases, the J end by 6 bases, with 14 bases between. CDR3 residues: CASRSQGPPGELFF. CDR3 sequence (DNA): TGTGCCAGCAGGAGTCAGGGCCCACCCGGGGAGCTGTTTTTT.

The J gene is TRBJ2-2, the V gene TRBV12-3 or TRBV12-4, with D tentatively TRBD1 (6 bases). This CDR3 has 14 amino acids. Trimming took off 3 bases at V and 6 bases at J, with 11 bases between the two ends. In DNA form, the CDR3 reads TGTGCCAGCAGTTTCAGGGGTTTGTCCGGGGAGCTGTTTTTT. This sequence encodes CASSFRGLSGELFF.

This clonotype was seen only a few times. CDR3 in DNA: TGTGCCAGCAGCCAGACGACCAGGGACTGGATAACCTACGAGCAGTACTTC. This codes for CASSQTTRDWITYEQYF. The rearrangement uses TRBV3-1 and TRBJ2-7; tentatively, D is TRBD2 (6 bases). With 3 bases removed from V and 2 bases from J, the gap between germline ends came to 20 bases. The CDR3 loop spans 17 amino acids. CDR1 is LGHDT and CDR2 is YNNKEL in the germline V gene (reference sequence).

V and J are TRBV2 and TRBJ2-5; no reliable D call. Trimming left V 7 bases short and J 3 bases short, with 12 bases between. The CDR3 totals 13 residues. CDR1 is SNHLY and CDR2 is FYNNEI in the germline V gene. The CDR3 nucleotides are TGTGCCAGCAAGGAACTTGGGGAAGAGACCCAGTACTTC. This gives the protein CASKELGEETQYF.

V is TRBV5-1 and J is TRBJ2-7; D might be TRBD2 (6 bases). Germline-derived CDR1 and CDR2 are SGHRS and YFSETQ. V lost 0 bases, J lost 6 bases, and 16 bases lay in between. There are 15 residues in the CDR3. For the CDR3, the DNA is TGCGCCAGCAGCTTGGGGGGTCTAGCGCCCTTCGAGCAGTACTTC. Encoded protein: CASSLGGLAPFEQYF.

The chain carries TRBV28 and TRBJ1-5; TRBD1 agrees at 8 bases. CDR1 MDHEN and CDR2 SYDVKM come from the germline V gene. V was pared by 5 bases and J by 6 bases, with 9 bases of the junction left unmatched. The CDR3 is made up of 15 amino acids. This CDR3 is CASSPNRGIGQPQHF. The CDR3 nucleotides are TGTGCCAGCAGTCCAAACAGGGGGATAGGTCAGCCCCAGCATTTT.

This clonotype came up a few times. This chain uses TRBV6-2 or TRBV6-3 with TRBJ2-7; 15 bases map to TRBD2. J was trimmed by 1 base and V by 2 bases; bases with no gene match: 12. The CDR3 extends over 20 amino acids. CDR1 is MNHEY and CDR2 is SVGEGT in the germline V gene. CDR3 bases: TGTGCCAGCAGTTACGTACGGGGGACTAGCGGGGGGCCGAGGTCCTACGAGCAGTACTTC. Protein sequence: CASSYVRGTSGGPRSYEQYF.

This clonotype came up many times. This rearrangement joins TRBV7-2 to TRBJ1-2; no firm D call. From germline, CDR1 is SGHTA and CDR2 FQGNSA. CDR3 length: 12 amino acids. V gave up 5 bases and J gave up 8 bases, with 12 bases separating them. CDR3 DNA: TGTGCCAGCAGCCCCCTTCGGGTCGGCTACACCTTC. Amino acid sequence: CASSPLRVGYTF.

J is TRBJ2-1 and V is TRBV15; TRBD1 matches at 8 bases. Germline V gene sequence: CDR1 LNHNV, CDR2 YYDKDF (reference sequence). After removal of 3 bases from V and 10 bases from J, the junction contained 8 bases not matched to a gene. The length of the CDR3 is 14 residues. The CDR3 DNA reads TGTGCCACCAGCAGCCTTAGACAGGGGAACGAGCAGTTCTTC. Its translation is CATSSLRQGNEQFF.

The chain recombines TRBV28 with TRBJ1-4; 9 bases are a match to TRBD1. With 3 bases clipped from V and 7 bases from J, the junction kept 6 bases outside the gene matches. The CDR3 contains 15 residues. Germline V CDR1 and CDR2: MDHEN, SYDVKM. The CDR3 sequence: CASSLPGTGSEKLFF. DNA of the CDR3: TGTGCCAGCAGTTTGCCCGGGACAGGGAGTGAAAAACTGTTTTTT.

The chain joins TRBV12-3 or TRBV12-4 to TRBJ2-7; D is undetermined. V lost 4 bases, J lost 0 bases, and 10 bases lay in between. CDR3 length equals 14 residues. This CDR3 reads CASSWWQNSYEQYF. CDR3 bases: TGTGCCAGCAGTTGGTGGCAGAACTCCTACGAGCAGTACTTC.

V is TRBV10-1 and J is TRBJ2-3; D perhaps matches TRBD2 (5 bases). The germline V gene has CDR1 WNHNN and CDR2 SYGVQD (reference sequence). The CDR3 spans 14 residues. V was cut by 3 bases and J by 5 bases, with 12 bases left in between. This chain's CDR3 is CASSDWLAGDTQYF. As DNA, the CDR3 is TGCGCCAGCAGTGACTGGCTAGCAGGAGATACGCAGTATTTT.

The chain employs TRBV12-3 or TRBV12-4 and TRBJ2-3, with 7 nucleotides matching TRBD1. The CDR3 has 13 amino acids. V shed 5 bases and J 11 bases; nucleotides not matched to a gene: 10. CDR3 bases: TGTGCCAGCAGTACTACAGGGGATTTGGGGCAGTATTTT. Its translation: CASSTTGDLGQYF.

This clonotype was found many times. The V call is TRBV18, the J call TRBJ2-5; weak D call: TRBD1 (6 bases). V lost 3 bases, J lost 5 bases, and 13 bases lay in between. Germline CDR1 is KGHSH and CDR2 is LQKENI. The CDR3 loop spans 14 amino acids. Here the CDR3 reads CASSPRTRGETQYF. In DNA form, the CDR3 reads TGTGCCAGCTCACCTCGAACGAGGGGGGAGACCCAGTACTTC.

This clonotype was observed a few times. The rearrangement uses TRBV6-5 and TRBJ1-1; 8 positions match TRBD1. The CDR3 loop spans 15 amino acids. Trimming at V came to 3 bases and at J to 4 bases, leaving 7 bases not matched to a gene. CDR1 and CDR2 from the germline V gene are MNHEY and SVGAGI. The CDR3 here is CASSYTGGISTEAFF. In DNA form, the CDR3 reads TGTGCCAGCAGTTATACAGGGGGAATAAGCACTGAAGCTTTCTTT.

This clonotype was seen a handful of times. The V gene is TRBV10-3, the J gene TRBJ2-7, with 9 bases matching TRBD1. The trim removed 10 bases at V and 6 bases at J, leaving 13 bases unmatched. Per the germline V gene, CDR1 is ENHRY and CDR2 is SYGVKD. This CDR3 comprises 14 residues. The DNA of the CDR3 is TGTGCCACCCGTTCGGGGACAGGGCCATTCGAGCAGTACTTC. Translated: CATRSGTGPFEQYF.

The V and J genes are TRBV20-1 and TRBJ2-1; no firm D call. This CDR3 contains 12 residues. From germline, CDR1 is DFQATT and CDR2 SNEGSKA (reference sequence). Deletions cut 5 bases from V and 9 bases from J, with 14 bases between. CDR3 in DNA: TGCAGTGCTCCGAGATTATGGGGTGAGCAGTTCTTC. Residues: CSAPRLWGEQFF.

CDR3 sequence reads: CSATQRGRSYEQYF. CDR3 sequence (DNA): TGCAGTGCTACCCAGCGGGGGCGCTCCTACGAGCAGTACTTC. This sequence joins TRBV20-1 and TRBJ2-7; 8 bases are shared with TRBD2. The J segment lost 0 bases and the V segment lost 4 bases, leaving 5 bases of the junction unmatched. The CDR3 runs 14 residues. Germline loops: CDR1 DFQATT, CDR2 SNEGSKA (reference sequence).

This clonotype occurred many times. The CDR3 DNA is TGCGCCAGCAGCTCCCCGGGTAGCGGGGGGCCCTACGAGCAGTACTTC. It translates to CASSSPGSGGPYEQYF. V and J are TRBV5-1 and TRBJ2-7; 10 nucleotides match TRBD2. The germline V gene encodes CDR1 SGHRS and CDR2 YFSETQ. Losses at the gene ends were 3 bases for V and 2 bases for J; bases not matched to a gene: 8. CDR3 length: 16 amino acids.

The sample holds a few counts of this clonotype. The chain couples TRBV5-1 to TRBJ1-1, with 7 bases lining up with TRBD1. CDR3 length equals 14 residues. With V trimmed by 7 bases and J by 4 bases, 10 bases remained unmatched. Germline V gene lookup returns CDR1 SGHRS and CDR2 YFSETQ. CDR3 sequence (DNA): TGCGCCAGCGGGGTACAGGGGCCAGGCACTGAAGCTTTCTTT. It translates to CASGVQGPGTEAFF.

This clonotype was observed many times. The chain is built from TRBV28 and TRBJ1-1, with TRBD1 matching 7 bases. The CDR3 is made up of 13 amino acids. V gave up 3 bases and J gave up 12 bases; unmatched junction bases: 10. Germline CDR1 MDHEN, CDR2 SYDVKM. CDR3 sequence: CASSLRDSLISFF. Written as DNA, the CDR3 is TGTGCCAGCAGTTTGAGGGACAGCCTGATTTCTTTCTTT.

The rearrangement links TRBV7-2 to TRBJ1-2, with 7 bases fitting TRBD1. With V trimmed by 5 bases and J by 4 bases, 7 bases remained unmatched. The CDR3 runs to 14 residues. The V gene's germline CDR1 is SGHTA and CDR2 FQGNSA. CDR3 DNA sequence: TGTGCCAGCAGCCCCCGGGACAGTAGCTATGGCTACACCTTC. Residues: CASSPRDSSYGYTF. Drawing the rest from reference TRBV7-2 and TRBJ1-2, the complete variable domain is GAGVSQSPSNKVTEKGKDVELRCDPISGHTALYWYRQSLGQGLEFLIYFQGNSAPDKSGLPSDRFSAERTGGSVSTLTIQRTQQEDSAVYLCASSPRDSSYGYTFGSGTRLTVV.